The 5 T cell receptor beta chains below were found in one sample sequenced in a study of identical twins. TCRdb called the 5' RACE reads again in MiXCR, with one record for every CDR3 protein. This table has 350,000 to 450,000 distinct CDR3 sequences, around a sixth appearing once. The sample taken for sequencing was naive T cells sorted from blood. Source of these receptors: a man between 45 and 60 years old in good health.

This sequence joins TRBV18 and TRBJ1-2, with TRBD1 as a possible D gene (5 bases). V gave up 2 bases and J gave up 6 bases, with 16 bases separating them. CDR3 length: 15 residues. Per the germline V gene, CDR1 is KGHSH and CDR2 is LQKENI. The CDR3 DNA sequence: TGTGCCAGCTCACCATTCGAGGTGAGGGGCGATGGCTACACCTTC. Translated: CASSPFEVRGDGYTF.

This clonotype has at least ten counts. The CDR3 nucleotides read TGCGCCAGCAGCCCCCGACCTACGGAGACCCAGTACTTC. Amino acids: CASSPRPTETQYF. This chain connects TRBV5-1 to TRBJ2-5; D gene ambiguous. V shed 4 bases and J shed 5 bases, with 12 bases lying between them. Germline CDR1 reads SGHRS; CDR2 reads YFSETQ. There are 13 residues in the CDR3.

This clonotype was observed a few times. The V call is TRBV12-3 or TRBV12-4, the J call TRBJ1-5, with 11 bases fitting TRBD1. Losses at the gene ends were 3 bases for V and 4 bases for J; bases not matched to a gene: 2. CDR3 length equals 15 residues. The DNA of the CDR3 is TGTGCCAGCAGTTTGGACAGGGGGCGGAATCAGCCCCAGCATTTT. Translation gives CASSLDRGRNQPQHF.

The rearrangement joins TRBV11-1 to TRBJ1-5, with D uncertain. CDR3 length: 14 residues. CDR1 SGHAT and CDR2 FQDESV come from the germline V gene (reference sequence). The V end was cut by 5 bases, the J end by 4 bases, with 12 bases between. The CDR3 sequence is CASSAGPNNQPQHF. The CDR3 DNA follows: TGTGCCAGCAGCGCCGGACCTAATAATCAGCCCCAGCATTTT.

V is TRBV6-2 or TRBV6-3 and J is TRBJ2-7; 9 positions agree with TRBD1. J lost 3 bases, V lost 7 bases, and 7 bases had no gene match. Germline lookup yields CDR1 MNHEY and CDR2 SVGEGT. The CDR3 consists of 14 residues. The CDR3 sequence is CASKPGQGSYEQYF. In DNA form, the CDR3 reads TGTGCCAGCAAGCCAGGACAGGGGAGCTACGAGCAGTACTTC.